The clone carrying this T cell receptor beta chain was observed a handful of times. The CDR3 loop spans 14 amino acids. The V gene lost 3 bases and the J gene lost 9 bases, with 12 bases spanning the gap. Germline CDR1 reads SEHNR; CDR2 reads FQNEAQ (reference sequence). The data originate from a study of T cell repertoires in ileal Crohn's disease. Sequencing used immunoSEQ multiplex PCR; TCRdb keeps in-frame clones, though not all of them. The table records around 7,900 clones, over 70% of them present only once. This clonotype originated in an adult with Crohn's disease. The rearrangement uses TRBV7-9 and TRBJ1-6, with no clear D. Sequencing input: ileal tissue. This chain's CDR3 is CASSFEAELSPLHF. The CDR3 region has the DNA TGTGCCAGCAGCTTCGAGGCAGAGCTTTCACCCCTCCACTTT.